This TCR beta chain was sequenced in a study of beta chain features in type 1 diabetes. Germline CDR1 is GTSNPN and CDR2 is SVGIG (reference sequence). Between the trimmed V and J ends, which lost 5 bases and 2 bases, there was a span of 10 bases. The CDR3 is 12 amino acids. As every portion of the isolated RNA was reverse transcribed, the sequencing read expressed TCRB transcripts. TCRdb's copy holds only in-frame clones and misses some; the assay was immunoSEQ multiplex PCR. The profile shows over 350,000 clones, about 15% of them singletons. The specimen sequenced was naive CD4+ T cells from blood. The V gene is TRBV30, the J gene TRBJ2-7, with D possibly matching TRBD2 (6 bases). The source is a woman between 18 and 29 years old in good health. CDR3 DNA: TGTGCCTGGGGGACTGGCCCCTACGAGCAGTACTTC. Translating gives CAWGTGPYEQYF.